The 3 T cell receptor beta chains reported below all come from one sample, sequenced in a study of T cell responses to AZD1222 COVID-19 vaccine. The assay was immunoSEQ multiplex PCR, and TCRdb's table has in-frame clones only and misses some. The repertoire holds just under 150,000 clones, with about nine tenths as singletons. The starting material was peripheral blood, obtained 28 days after the second AZD1222 dose. The source is an adult who received the AZD1222 COVID-19 vaccine.

The chain links TRBV5-1 to TRBJ1-4; D is uncertain. The length of the CDR3 is 16 residues. Germline V CDR1 and CDR2: SGHRS, YFSETQ. V shed 3 bases and J shed 4 bases, with 16 bases lying between them. CDR3 in amino acids: CASSSVTRDGNEKLFF. DNA for the CDR3: TGCGCCAGCAGCTCAGTAACGAGGGATGGTAATGAAAAACTGTTTTTT.

Only one count was recorded for this clone. The V gene is TRBV13, the J gene TRBJ1-1, with unresolved D. Trimming removed 4 bases from V and 4 bases from J, with 7 bases in between. The CDR3 contains 12 residues. Per germline, CDR1 PRHDT and CDR2 FYEKMQ (reference sequence). CDR3 amino acids: CASSSSGTEAFF. The CDR3 DNA sequence: TGTGCCAGCAGCTCATCTGGCACTGAAGCTTTCTTT.

The chain combines TRBV29-1 with TRBJ2-2; TRBD2 matches at 7 bases. Per germline, CDR1 SQVTM and CDR2 ANQGSEA. The CDR3 consists of 19 residues. The J segment lost 1 base and the V segment lost 1 base, leaving 15 bases of the junction unmatched. CDR3 region: CSVEVPPPPLALNTGELFF. The CDR3 DNA follows: TGCAGCGTTGAAGTTCCGCCCCCCCCACTAGCGCTGAACACCGGGGAGCTGTTTTTT.